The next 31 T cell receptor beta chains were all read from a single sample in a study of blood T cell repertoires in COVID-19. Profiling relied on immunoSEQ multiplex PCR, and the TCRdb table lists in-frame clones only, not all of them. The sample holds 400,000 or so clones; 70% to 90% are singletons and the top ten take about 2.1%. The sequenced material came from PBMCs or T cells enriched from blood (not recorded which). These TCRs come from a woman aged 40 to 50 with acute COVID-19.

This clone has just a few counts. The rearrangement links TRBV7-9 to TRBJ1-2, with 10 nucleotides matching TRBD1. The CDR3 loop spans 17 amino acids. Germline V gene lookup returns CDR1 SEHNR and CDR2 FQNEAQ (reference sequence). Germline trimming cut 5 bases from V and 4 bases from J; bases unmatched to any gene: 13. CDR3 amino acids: CASSPPPGTGATYGYTF. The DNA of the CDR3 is TGTGCCAGCAGCCCGCCCCCCGGGACAGGGGCCACCTATGGCTACACCTTC. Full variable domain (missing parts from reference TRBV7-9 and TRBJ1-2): DTGVSQNPRHKITKRGQNVTFRCDPISEHNRLYWYRQTLGQGPEFLTYFQNEAQLEKSRLLSDRFSAERPKGSFSTLEIQRTEQGDSAMYLCASSPPPGTGATYGYTFGSGTRLTVV.

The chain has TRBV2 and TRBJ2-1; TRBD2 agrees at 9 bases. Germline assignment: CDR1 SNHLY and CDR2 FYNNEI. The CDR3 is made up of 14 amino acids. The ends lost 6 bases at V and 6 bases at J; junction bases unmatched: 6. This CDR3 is CASRVAGVVNEQFF. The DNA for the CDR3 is TGTGCCAGCAGAGTAGCGGGGGTGGTCAATGAGCAGTTCTTC.

The CDR3 loop reads CASSLGGREAFF. The CDR3 nucleotides are TGTGCCAGCAGTTTAGGCGGCCGGGAAGCTTTCTTT. This chain connects TRBV12-3 or TRBV12-4 to TRBJ1-1; D unclear. V shed 1 base and J shed 8 bases, with 8 bases lying between them. The CDR3 has 12 amino acids.

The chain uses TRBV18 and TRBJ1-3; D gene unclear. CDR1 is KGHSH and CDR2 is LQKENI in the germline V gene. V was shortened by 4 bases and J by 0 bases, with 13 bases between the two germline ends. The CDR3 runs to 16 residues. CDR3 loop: CASSRLKDNSGNTIYF. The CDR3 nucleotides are TGTGCCAGCTCACGGCTGAAAGACAACTCTGGAAACACCATATATTTT.

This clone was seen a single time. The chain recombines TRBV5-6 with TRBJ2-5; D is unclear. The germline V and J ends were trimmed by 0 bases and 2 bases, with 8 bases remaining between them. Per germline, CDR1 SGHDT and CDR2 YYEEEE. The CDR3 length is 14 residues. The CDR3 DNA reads TGTGCCAGCAGCTTGGTAGGCGGACAAGAGACCCAGTACTTC. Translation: CASSLVGGQETQYF. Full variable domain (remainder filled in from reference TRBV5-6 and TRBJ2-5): DAGVTQSPTHLIKTRGQQVTLRCSPKSGHDTVSWYQQALGQGPQFIFQYYEEEERQRGNFPDRFSGHQFPNYSSELNVNALLLGDSALYLCASSLVGGQETQYFGPGTRLLVL.

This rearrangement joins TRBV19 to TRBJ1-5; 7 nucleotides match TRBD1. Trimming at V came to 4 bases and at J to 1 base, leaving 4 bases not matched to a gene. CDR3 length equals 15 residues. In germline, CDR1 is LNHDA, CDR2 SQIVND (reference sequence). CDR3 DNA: TGTGCCAGTAGTACCCAACAGGGGAGCAATCAGCCCCAGCATTTT. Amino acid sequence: CASSTQQGSNQPQHF.

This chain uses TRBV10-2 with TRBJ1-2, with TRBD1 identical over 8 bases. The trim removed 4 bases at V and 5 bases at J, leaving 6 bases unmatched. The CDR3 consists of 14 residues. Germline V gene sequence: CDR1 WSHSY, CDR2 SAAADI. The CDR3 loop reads CASSAVTGGYGYTF. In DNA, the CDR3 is TGCGCCAGCAGTGCCGTTACAGGGGGGTATGGCTACACCTTC.

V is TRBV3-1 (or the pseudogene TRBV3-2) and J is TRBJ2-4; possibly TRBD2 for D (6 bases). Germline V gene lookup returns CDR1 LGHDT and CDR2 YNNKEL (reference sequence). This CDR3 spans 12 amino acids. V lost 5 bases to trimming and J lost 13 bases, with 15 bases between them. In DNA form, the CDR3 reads TGTGCCAGCAGCACGGAGGGACGGAAACAGTACTTC. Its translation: CASSTEGRKQYF.

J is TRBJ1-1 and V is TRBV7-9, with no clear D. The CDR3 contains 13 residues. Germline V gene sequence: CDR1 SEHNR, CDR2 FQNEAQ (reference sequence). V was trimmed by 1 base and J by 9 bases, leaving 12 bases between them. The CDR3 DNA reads TGTGCCAGCAGCTTAGACCAGGCCCGCCAAGCTTTCTTT. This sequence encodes CASSLDQARQAFF.

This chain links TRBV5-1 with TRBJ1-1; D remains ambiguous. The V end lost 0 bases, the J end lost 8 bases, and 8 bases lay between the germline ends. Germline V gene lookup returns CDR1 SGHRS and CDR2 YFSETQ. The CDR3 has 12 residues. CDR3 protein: CASSLGGWEAFF. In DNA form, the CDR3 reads TGCGCCAGCAGCTTGGGCGGTTGGGAAGCTTTCTTT. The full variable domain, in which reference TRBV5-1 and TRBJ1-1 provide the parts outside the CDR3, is KAGVTQTPRYLIKTRGQQVTLSCSPISGHRSVSWYQQTPGQGLQFLFEYFSETQRNKGNFPGRFSGRQFSNSRSEMNVSTLELGDSALYLCASSLGGWEAFFGQGTRLTVV.

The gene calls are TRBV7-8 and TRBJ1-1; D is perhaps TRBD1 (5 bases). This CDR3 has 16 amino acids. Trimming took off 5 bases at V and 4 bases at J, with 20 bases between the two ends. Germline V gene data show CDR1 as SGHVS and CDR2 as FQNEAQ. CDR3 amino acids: CASSTSRDFSGTEAFF. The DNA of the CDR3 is TGTGCCAGCAGCACCTCCAGGGATTTCTCGGGCACTGAAGCTTTCTTT.

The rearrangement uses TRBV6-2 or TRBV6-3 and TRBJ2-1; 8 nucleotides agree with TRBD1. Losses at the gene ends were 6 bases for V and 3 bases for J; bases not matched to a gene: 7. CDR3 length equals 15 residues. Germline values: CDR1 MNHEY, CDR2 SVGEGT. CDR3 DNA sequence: TGTGCCAGCAGCCCCGGGACAGGCCTCTACAATGAGCAGTTCTTC. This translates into CASSPGTGLYNEQFF.

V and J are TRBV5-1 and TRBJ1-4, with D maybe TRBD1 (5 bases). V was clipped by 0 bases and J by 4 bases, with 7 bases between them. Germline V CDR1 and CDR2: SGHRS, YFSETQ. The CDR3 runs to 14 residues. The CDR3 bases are TGCGCCAGCAGCTTGGCCGGGGGTAATGAAAAACTGTTTTTT. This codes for CASSLAGGNEKLFF. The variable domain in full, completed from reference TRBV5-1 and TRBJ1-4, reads KAGVTQTPRYLIKTRGQQVTLSCSPISGHRSVSWYQQTPGQGLQFLFEYFSETQRNKGNFPGRFSGRQFSNSRSEMNVSTLELGDSALYLCASSLAGGNEKLFFGSGTQLSVL.

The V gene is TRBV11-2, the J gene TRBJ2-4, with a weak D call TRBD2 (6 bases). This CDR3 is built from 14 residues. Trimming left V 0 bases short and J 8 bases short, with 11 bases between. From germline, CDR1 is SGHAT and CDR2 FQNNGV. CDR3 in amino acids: CASSLDGGSDIQYF. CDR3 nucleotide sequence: TGTGCCAGCAGCTTAGATGGGGGGTCGGACATTCAGTACTTC.

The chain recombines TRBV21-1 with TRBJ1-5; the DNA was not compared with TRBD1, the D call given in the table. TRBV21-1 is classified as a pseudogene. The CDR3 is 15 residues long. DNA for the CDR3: TGTGCCAGCAGCAAATCATGGGGGCATGAGCAGCCCCAGCATTTT. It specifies CASSKSWGHEQPQHF.

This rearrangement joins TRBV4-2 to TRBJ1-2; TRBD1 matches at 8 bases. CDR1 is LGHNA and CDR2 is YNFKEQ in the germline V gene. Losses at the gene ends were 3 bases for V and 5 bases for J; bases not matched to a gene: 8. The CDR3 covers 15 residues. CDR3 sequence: CASSHLQGGAYGYTF. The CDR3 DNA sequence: TGTGCCAGCAGCCATCTACAGGGGGGGGCTTATGGCTACACCTTC.

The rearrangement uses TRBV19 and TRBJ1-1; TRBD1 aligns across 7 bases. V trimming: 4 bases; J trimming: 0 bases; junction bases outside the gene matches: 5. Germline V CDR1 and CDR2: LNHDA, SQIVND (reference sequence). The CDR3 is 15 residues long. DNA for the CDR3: TGTGCCAGTAGTACCGGGGACAGATTGAACACTGAAGCTTTCTTT. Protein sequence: CASSTGDRLNTEAFF.

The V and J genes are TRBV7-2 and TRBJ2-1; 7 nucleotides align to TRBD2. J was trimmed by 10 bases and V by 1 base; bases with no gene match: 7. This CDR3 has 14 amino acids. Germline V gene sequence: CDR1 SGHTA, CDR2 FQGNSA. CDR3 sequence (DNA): TGTGCCAGCAGCTTAGGCCCAGCGGGGTACGAGCAGTTCTTC. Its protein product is CASSLGPAGYEQFF.

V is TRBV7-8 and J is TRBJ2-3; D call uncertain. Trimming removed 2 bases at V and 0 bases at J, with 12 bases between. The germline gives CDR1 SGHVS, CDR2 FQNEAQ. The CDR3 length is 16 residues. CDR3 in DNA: TGTGCCAGCAGCTTATATTCGGTTTTTAGCACAGATACGCAGTATTTT. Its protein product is CASSLYSVFSTDTQYF.

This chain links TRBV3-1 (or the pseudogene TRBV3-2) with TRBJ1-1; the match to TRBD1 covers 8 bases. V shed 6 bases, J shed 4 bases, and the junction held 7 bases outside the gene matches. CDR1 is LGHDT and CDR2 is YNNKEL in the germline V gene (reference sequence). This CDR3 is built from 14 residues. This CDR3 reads CASSPGQGVTEAFF. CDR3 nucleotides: TGTGCCAGCAGTCCAGGACAGGGTGTCACTGAAGCTTTCTTT.

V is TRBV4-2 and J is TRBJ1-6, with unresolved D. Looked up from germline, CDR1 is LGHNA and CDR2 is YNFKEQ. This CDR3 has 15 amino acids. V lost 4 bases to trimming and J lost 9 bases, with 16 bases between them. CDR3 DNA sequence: TGTGCCAGCAGCCCGGGAGTTGAGAAGGCTTCACCCCTCCACTTT. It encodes CASSPGVEKASPLHF.

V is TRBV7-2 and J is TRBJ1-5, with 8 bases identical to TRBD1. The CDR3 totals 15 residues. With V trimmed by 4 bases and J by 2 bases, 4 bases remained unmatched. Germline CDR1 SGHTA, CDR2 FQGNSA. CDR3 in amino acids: CASSWTTGGNQPQHF. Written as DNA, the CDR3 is TGTGCCAGCAGCTGGACGACAGGGGGCAATCAGCCCCAGCATTTT.

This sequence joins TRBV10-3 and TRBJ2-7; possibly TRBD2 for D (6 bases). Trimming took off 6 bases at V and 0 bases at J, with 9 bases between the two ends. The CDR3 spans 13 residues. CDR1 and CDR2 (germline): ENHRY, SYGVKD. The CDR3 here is CAIRTGDSYEQYF. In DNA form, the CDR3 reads TGTGCCATCAGGACGGGGGACTCCTACGAGCAGTACTTC.

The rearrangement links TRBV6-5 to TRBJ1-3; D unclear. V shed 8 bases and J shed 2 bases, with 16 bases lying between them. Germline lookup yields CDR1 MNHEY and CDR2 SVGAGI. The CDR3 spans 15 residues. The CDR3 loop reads CASSEGVGPGNTIYF. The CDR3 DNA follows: TGTGCCAGCTCAGAGGGCGTTGGCCCTGGAAACACCATATATTTT.

The CDR3 region has the DNA TGTGCCAGCAGGGGGGCCGGGGAAACGCAGTATTTT. Translation gives CASRGAGETQYF. The rearrangement joins TRBV3-1 (or the pseudogene TRBV3-2) to TRBJ2-3, with D possibly being TRBD1 (6 bases). V was trimmed by 6 bases and J by 9 bases, leaving 13 bases between them. This CDR3 region has 12 residues. The germline V gene has CDR1 LGHDT and CDR2 YNNKEL (reference sequence).

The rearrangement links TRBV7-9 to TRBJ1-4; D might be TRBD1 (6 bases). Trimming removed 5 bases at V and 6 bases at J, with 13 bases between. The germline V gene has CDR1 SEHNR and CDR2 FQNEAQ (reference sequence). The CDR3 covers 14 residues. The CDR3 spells CASSPLRGDEKLFF. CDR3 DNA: TGTGCCAGCAGCCCACTCAGGGGCGATGAAAAACTGTTTTTT.

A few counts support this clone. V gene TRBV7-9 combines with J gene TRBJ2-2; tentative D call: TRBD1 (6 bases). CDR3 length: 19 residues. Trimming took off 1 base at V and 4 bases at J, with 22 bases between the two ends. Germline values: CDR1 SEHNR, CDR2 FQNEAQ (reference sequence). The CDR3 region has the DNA TGTGCCAGCAGCTTAGGGTTGCTGCGGGCAGGGGTCAGCACCGGGGAGCTGTTTTTT. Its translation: CASSLGLLRAGVSTGELFF.

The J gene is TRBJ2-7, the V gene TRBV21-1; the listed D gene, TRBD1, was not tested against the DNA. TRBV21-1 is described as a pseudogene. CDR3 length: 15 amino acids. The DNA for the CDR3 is TGTGCCAGCATCGGCTACAGGGGTGTTACGCACGAGCAGTACTTC. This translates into CASIGYRGVTHEQYF.

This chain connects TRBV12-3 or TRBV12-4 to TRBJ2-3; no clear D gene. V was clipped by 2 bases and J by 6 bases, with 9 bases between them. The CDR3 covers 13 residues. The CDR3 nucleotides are TGTGCCAGCAGTTTACCGCCCGCGGATACGCAGTATTTT. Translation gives CASSLPPADTQYF.

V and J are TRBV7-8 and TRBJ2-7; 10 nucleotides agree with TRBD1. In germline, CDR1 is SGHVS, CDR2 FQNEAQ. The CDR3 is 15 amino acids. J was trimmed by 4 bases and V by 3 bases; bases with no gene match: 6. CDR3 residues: CASSLDRDRGYEQYF. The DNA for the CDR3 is TGTGCCAGCAGCTTGGACCGGGACAGGGGTTACGAGCAGTACTTC.

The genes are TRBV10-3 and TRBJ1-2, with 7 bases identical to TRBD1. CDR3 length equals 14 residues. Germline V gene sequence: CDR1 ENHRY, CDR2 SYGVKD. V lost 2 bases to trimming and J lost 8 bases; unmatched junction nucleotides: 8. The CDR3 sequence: CAISEGDSKLGYTF. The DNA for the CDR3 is TGTGCCATCAGTGAGGGGGACAGTAAATTGGGCTACACCTTC.